A selection of T cell receptor beta chains follows, all from one sample in a study of T-cell reconstitution after alpha-beta-depleted transplantation in children. TCRdb reprocessed the PCR reads with MiXCR, giving one entry per CDR3 protein. In the table there are under 400,000 distinct CDR3 sequences, roughly 25% of which are singletons. The input for sequencing was PBMCs, mostly from graft donor cells, taken 180 days after TCRalphabeta/CD19-depleted stem cell transplant. The receptors shown here come from a male patient aged 10 to 17 who had a stem cell transplant for acute lymphoblastic leukemia, so the T cells may come from the graft donor. Both conserved end residues are part of each CDR3. D genes are given only for firm matches. Where a row states a size, it is once, few, many or the class of an expanded clone; other rows omit it.

>.|TRBJ2-1|TRBV5-1|many
TGCGCCAGCAGCTTGGTCCAGACCCCCAATGAGCAGTTCTTC
CASSLVQTPNEQFF
>.|TRBJ2-7|TRBV2|.
TGTGCCAGCAGTGAAGCTCCGGGATCCTTCTACGAGCAGTACTTC
CASSEAPGSFYEQYF
>TRBD1|TRBJ2-3|TRBV5-1|few
TGCGCCAGCAGCTTCTCCCGGGACAGGGGATTGGTGGGGACAGATACGCAGTATTTT
CASSFSRDRGLVGTDTQYF
>TRBD2|TRBJ2-5|TRBV27|.
TGTGCCAGCAGTTTAAGTCCTCTAGCGGGAGGACCTCAAGAGACCCAGTACTTC
CASSLSPLAGGPQETQYF
>.|TRBJ2-5|TRBV19|.
TGTGCCAGTATGGGCAGGACACAAGAGACCCAGTACTTC
CASMGRTQETQYF
>.|TRBJ1-5|TRBV27|few
TGTGCCAGCAGAGAGACCCGGGACTCCTTTAGCAATCAGCCCCAGCATTTT
CASRETRDSFSNQPQHF
>.|TRBJ2-3|TRBV20-1|few
TGCAGTGGGCTCGATTCGAGCGGGCGCACAGATACGCAGTATTTT
CSGLDSSGRTDTQYF
>TRBD1|TRBJ1-4|TRBV5-1|few
TGCGCCAGCAGCCAGGACAGGGGGCGCGTCCGGGGTGAAAAACTGTTTTTT
CASSQDRGRVRGEKLFF
>.|TRBJ2-3|TRBV20-1|once
TGCAGTGCCGAGGGGGACGGGGAAAGGGGCACAGATACGCAGTATTTT
CSAEGDGERGTDTQYF
>.|TRBJ2-7|TRBV5-1|.
TGCGCCAGCAGCCTCTATTGGGGGCCCTACGAGCAGTACTTC
CASSLYWGPYEQYF
>TRBD2|TRBJ2-1|TRBV12-5|.
TGTGCTAGTGGTTCCTATCTAGCGGGAGCCCCCGGTGAGCAGTTCTTC
CASGSYLAGAPGEQFF
>.|TRBJ2-3|TRBV20-1|.
TGCAGTGCTAGAGTTCTGGACAGTCGCACAGATACGCAGTATTTT
CSARVLDSRTDTQYF
>.|TRBJ2-1|TRBV5-1|.
TGCGCCAGCAGCCTTAGGGGCACGAGGAATGAGCAGTTCTTC
CASSLRGTRNEQFF
>.|TRBJ2-1|TRBV3-1|.
TGTGCCAGCAGCACCCGGGGCCTTCAGTTCTTC
CASSTRGLQFF
>.|TRBJ1-5|TRBV20-1|.
TGCAGTGCTAGTGGCAGCAATCAGCCCCAGCATTTT
CSASGSNQPQHF
>.|TRBJ2-7|TRBV5-1|.
TGCGCCAGCAGCGGGGCGGCCTACGAGCAGTACTTC
CASSGAAYEQYF
>TRBD2|TRBJ2-7|TRBV5-1|.
TGCGCCAGCAGCCCACTGCTCCCGGGACTAGCGCCTTACGAGCAGTACTTC
CASSPLLPGLAPYEQYF
>.|TRBJ1-2|TRBV10-3|.
TGTGCCATCAGTGACATAGGACGAGGAGAGGACTATGGCTACACCTTC
CAISDIGRGEDYGYTF
>TRBD1|TRBJ2-7|TRBV2|.
TGTGCCAGCAGGGAGGACAGGGGACCGCAGTACTTC
CASREDRGPQYF
>TRBD2|TRBJ2-5|TRBV6-5|few
TGTGCCAGCAGTTACGCAGGGACTAGAGGCGAGACCCAGTACTTC
CASSYAGTRGETQYF
>.|TRBJ2-7|TRBV2|many
TGTGCCAGCACCAGGGACTACGAGCAGTACTTC
CASTRDYEQYF
>.|TRBJ2-7|TRBV10-3|few
TGTGCCATCAGTGAGATCGGACTTTTCCGCGAGCAGTACTTC
CAISEIGLFREQYF
>TRBD2|TRBJ2-1|TRBV5-1|.
TGCGCCAGCAGCTCAAATTATCGGGGGGGATCCTCCTACAATGAGCAGTTCTTC
CASSSNYRGGSSYNEQFF
>.|TRBJ2-2|TRBV28|.
TGTGCCAGCAGTTGGCCTACCGGGGAGCTGTTTTTT
CASSWPTGELFF
>.|TRBJ2-7|TRBV12-3/TRBV12-4|.
TGTGCCAGCAGTTCCCTCGCCTACGAGCAGTACTTC
CASSSLAYEQYF
>.|TRBJ2-2|TRBV20-1|.
TGCAGTGCCTACAGACCCGACACCGGGGAGCTGTTTTTT
CSAYRPDTGELFF
>TRBD2|TRBJ2-7|TRBV12-3/TRBV12-4|many
TGTGCCAGCAGTTTCATAATTACTAGCGGGAGGAACGAGCAGTACTTC
CASSFIITSGRNEQYF